Listed below are T cell receptor beta chains from one sample, sequenced in a study of blood T cell repertoires in COVID-19. Assay used: immunoSEQ multiplex PCR; TCRdb lists only in-frame clones, some missing. Of about 250,000 clones in the sample, over 75% are singletons; the top ten hold roughly 1.7%. Sequenced: PBMCs or T cells enriched from blood (not recorded which). The receptors originated from a man in his forties who had recovered from COVID-19. Each CDR3 is given with its conserved first and last residue. Clone size is stated in some rows and not others, as once, few, many or a class when expanded.

v_gene	abundance	CDR3aa
TRBV7-9	once	CASSLAGGPFNEQFF
TRBV28	-	CASHSGTSFSGANVLTF
TRBV7-9	once	CASSSGRANGYTF
TRBV10-3	-	CAISDPSGRTVTDTQYF
TRBV10-1	-	CASQPQGNYGYTF
TRBV6-5	-	CASSSRHDGYTF
TRBV9	-	CASSVGASHSYEQYF
TRBV7-7	-	CASSLGQGREQYF
TRBV15	-	CATSLKVGGYTF
TRBV30	-	CARGAGGTATNEKLFF
TRBV29-1	-	CSVPSGSTDTQYF
TRBV19	-	CASSIQNTEAFF
TRBV27	-	CASSPRTGVGPYNEQFF
TRBV7-2	-	CASSLDLLAGELFF
TRBV27	-	CASSFRTGEETQYF
TRBV12-3/TRBV12-4	-	CASSFVSEETQYF
TRBV10-3	-	CAIRRSDGGNTIYF
TRBV3-1/TRBV3-2	-	CASSQLQQNTEAFF